The sample holds one count of the clone carrying this T cell receptor (beta chain). Its specificity is not known. The data originate from a study of CD8 T cells in Susac syndrome. The V end lost 4 bases, the J end lost 2 bases, and 9 bases lay between the germline ends. The CDR3 has 14 residues. The germline V gene encodes CDR1 SGHDT and CDR2 YYEEEE. Random hexamers primed reverse transcription of about 0.5 to 1 ug RNA. The method of amplification for TCR beta CDR3 was immunoSEQ multiplex PCR, covering 54 Vbeta and 13 Jbeta. TCRdb independently ran MiXCR on the immunoSEQ multiplex PCR reads; one entry per CDR3 protein. The sample lists under 150,000 distinct CDR3 sequences; 85% to 95% were seen once. Study-wide results and limits: The relatively small number of individuals in the TCR sequencing and HLA analysis was acknowledged by the study.

This sequence was found in a human donor in good health. V gene TRBV5-6 combines with J gene TRBJ1-4, with no clear D. The sequenced sample consisted of CD8+ T cells from PBMCs. CDR3 nucleotide sequence: TGTGCCAGCAGCGGTGGGGTTACTAATGAAAAACTGTTTTTT. This encodes CASSGGVTNEKLFF.